The 8 T cell receptor beta chains below were found in one sample sequenced in a study of blood T cells in healthy people across ages. With a J-beta primer mix and a sample-barcoded 5' primer, a second PCR ran about 6 to 11 cycles. TCRdb reprocessed the 5' RACE reads via MiXCR and lists one record per CDR3 protein. The table includes roughly 1,500,000 distinct CDR3 sequences, roughly 30% detected once. The specimen was blood. These receptors all come from a woman aged 25 to 39 in good health.

This clonotype appeared a few times. The V call is TRBV9, the J call TRBJ2-1, with 11 nucleotides matching TRBD2. Germline V CDR1 and CDR2: SGDLS, YYNGEE. CDR3 length: 15 residues. The V segment lost 4 bases and the J segment 6 bases; nucleotides outside the gene matches: 6. CDR3 bases: TGTGCCAGCAGCCAGAGTGGGACTAGCGGCAATGAGCAGTTCTTC. Residues: CASSQSGTSGNEQFF.

V is TRBV28 and J is TRBJ1-4, with D perhaps TRBD1 (5 bases). The ends were cut back, 5 bases at V and 0 bases at J, with 10 bases in the middle. Germline CDR1 MDHEN, CDR2 SYDVKM. The CDR3 length is 15 residues. The CDR3 DNA follows: TGTGCCAGCAGTGAAACAGGTGCAACTAATGAAAAACTGTTTTTT. Residues: CASSETGATNEKLFF. The variable domain in full, with the rest retrieved from reference TRBV28 and TRBJ1-4, is DVKVTQSSRYLVKRTGEKVFLECVQDMDHENMFWYRQDPGLGLRLIYFSYDVKMKEKGDIPEGYSVSREKKERFSLILESASTNQTSMYLCASSETGATNEKLFFGSGTQLSVL.

V is TRBV5-1 and J is TRBJ2-1, with 14 bases lining up with TRBD2. The CDR3 sequence is 15 residues long. The germline gives CDR1 SGHRS, CDR2 YFSETQ. The ends lost 4 bases at V and 6 bases at J; junction bases unmatched: 3. For the CDR3, the DNA is TGCGCCAGCAGCGAGGGACTAGCGGGAGTCAATGAGCAGTTCTTC. As protein: CASSEGLAGVNEQFF.

The J gene is TRBJ1-1, the V gene TRBV28; 7 nucleotides align to TRBD1. Trimming at V came to 6 bases and at J to 2 bases, leaving 6 bases not matched to a gene. The CDR3 has 14 residues. Per the germline V gene, CDR1 is MDHEN and CDR2 is SYDVKM. The CDR3 sequence: CASRDGTANTEAFF. The CDR3 DNA follows: TGTGCCAGCAGAGACGGGACAGCCAACACTGAAGCTTTCTTT.

The chain joins TRBV3-1 to TRBJ2-1, with D possibly being TRBD2 (6 bases). The V end lost 4 bases, the J end lost 2 bases, and 15 bases lay between the germline ends. The CDR3 is 16 residues long. Germline V gene data show CDR1 as LGHDT and CDR2 as YNNKEL (reference sequence). This chain's CDR3 is CASSLTGLRPYNEQFF. The CDR3, as DNA: TGTGCCAGCAGCCTGACGGGACTGCGGCCCTACAATGAGCAGTTCTTC.

J is TRBJ1-6 and V is TRBV3-1; D is possibly TRBD1 (5 bases). There are 15 residues in the CDR3. The ends were cut back, 1 base at V and 7 bases at J, with 11 bases in the middle. Germline CDR1 LGHDT, CDR2 YNNKEL (reference sequence). The CDR3 region has the DNA TGTGCCAGCAGCCAAGGGGACGGAAAAAATTCACCCCTCCACTTT. Translation gives CASSQGDGKNSPLHF.

This rearrangement joins TRBV6-5 to TRBJ2-1; D is possibly TRBD1 (6 bases). V was cut by 2 bases and J by 10 bases, with 21 bases left in between. CDR3 size: 16 residues. The germline V gene encodes CDR1 MNHEY and CDR2 SVGAGI. The chain's CDR3 is CASSYAPAGRGYEQFF. CDR3 DNA sequence: TGTGCCAGCAGTTACGCCCCCGCTGGAAGGGGGTACGAGCAGTTCTTC.

This chain links TRBV4-1 with TRBJ2-2, with 8 bases lining up with TRBD2. J was trimmed by 7 bases and V by 0 bases; bases with no gene match: 1. CDR1 is MGHRA, CDR2 YSYEKL, per germline. CDR3 size: 14 residues. The CDR3 nucleotides read TGCGCCAGCAGCCAAGATAGCGGGGTCGGGGAGCTGTTTTTT. This encodes CASSQDSGVGELFF.